These 24 T cell receptor beta chains originate from one sample sequenced in a study of shared clonotypes between healthy human individuals. Clones were sequenced by immunoSEQ multiplex PCR, and TCRdb holds only the in-frame ones, with some missing. Of around 2.5 million clones in the sample, more than 85% are singletons; the top ten hold about 0.34%. The sequenced sample was naive CD4+ T cells from PBMCs. Subset defined: CD45RA+ positively selected. The origin of the receptors is a man in his late teens or twenties in good health. Some clones in this sample may be carry-over from other donors' samples.

The rearrangement links TRBV27 to TRBJ2-3; a weak D match, TRBD2 (6 bases). The CDR3 runs 16 residues. The germline V gene has CDR1 MNHEY and CDR2 SMNVEV (reference sequence). V lost 6 bases and J 3 bases, leaving 19 bases between the germline ends. This CDR3 is CASSRGGGRLTDTQYF. The CDR3, as DNA: TGTGCCAGCAGCCGTGGGGGAGGCAGGTTAACAGATACGCAGTATTTT.

The rearrangement uses TRBV10-1 and TRBJ2-1; D is uncertain. The ends were cut back, 2 bases at V and 3 bases at J, with 8 bases in the middle. Germline V gene lookup returns CDR1 WNHNN and CDR2 SYGVQD (reference sequence). The CDR3 extends over 14 amino acids. CDR3 loop: CASSERSSYNEQFF. Written as DNA, the CDR3 is TGCGCCAGCAGTGAGCGGTCTAGCTACAATGAGCAGTTCTTC.

The chain links TRBV5-1 to TRBJ1-5; D is perhaps TRBD1 (5 bases). V was trimmed by 1 base and J by 2 bases, leaving 10 bases between them. CDR1 SGHRS and CDR2 YFSETQ come from the germline V gene. The CDR3 contains 15 residues. The CDR3 is CASSLSGDRNQPQHF. Written as DNA, the CDR3 is TGCGCCAGCAGCTTGAGTGGGGACCGCAATCAGCCCCAGCATTTT.

The V and J genes are TRBV6-5 and TRBJ2-3, with TRBD2 identical over 10 bases. V lost 7 bases and J lost 2; bases outside the gene matches: 3. The CDR3 is made up of 14 amino acids. CDR1 is MNHEY and CDR2 is SVGAGI in the germline V gene. CDR3 region: CASKGTSDTDTQYF. CDR3 nucleotides: TGTGCCAGCAAGGGGACTAGCGACACAGATACGCAGTATTTT.

The V and J genes are TRBV30 and TRBJ2-1, with D possibly being TRBD1 (6 bases). V lost 4 bases, J lost 7 bases, and 17 bases lay in between. The CDR3 is 14 residues long. The V gene's germline CDR1 is GTSNPN and CDR2 SVGIG (reference sequence). In DNA form, the CDR3 reads TGTGCCTGGAACTCTTGGGGAAGGGGGAATGAGCAGTTCTTC. It codes for CAWNSWGRGNEQFF.

V gene TRBV7-2 combines with J gene TRBJ1-2; D is unclear. V was shortened by 1 base and J by 6 bases, with 6 bases between the two germline ends. Germline CDR1 is SGHTA and CDR2 is FQGNSA. This CDR3 has 12 residues. The chain's CDR3 is CASSLVRDGYTF. The CDR3 DNA reads as TGTGCCAGCAGCTTAGTTAGAGATGGCTACACCTTC.

V gene TRBV2 combines with J gene TRBJ2-2; 14 nucleotides align to TRBD2. V lost 6 bases and J lost 2; bases outside the gene matches: 2. Germline CDR1 is SNHLY and CDR2 is FYNNEI. The CDR3 is 16 residues long. The CDR3 loop reads CASSGTSGSNTGELFF. CDR3 DNA sequence: TGTGCCAGCAGCGGGACTAGCGGGAGTAACACCGGGGAGCTGTTTTTT.

This clone was picked up one time. The J gene is TRBJ1-5, the V gene TRBV15, with D hard to call. V was shortened by 0 bases and J by 5 bases, with 11 bases between the two germline ends. This CDR3 region has 15 residues. Germline CDR1 reads LNHNV; CDR2 reads YYDKDF (reference sequence). CDR3 bases: TGTGCCACCAGCAGAGACGGCACCGTAGATCAGCCCCAGCATTTT. Translated: CATSRDGTVDQPQHF.

The chain is built from TRBV28 and TRBJ2-7; TRBD2 matches 9 bases. V trimming: 2 bases; J trimming: 5 bases; junction bases outside the gene matches: 10. The CDR3 has 16 amino acids. Germline V gene data show CDR1 as MDHEN and CDR2 as SYDVKM. The CDR3 protein is CASSLLLAGSLNEQYF. The CDR3 DNA is TGTGCCAGCAGTTTACTTCTAGCGGGGTCCCTCAACGAGCAGTACTTC. The complete variable domain, with remaining parts taken from reference TRBV28 and TRBJ2-7, reads DVKVTQSSRYLVKRTGEKVFLECVQDMDHENMFWYRQDPGLGLRLIYFSYDVKMKEKGDIPEGYSVSREKKERFSLILESASTNQTSMYLCASSLLLAGSLNEQYFGPGTRLTVT.

This clone showed up just a few times. V gene TRBV28 combines with J gene TRBJ2-1; 9 bases match TRBD1. The CDR3 has 16 residues. Germline values: CDR1 MDHEN, CDR2 SYDVKM. Germline trimming cut 5 bases from V and 5 bases from J; bases unmatched to any gene: 10. The CDR3 region is CASSPLGTGSNNEQFF. The CDR3 DNA reads as TGTGCCAGCAGTCCTTTAGGGACAGGGAGTAACAATGAGCAGTTCTTC.

A single count supports this clone. V and J are TRBV2 and TRBJ1-5; no reliable D call. CDR1 is SNHLY and CDR2 is FYNNEI in the germline V gene. CDR3 size: 12 residues. Trimming shortened V by 8 bases and J by 6 bases, and 11 bases separated the two germline ends. The CDR3 protein is CASSVWVQPQHF. CDR3 nucleotide sequence: TGTGCCAGCTCGGTTTGGGTTCAGCCCCAGCATTTT.

The rearrangement links TRBV6-1 to TRBJ2-7; D is possibly TRBD1 (6 bases). CDR3 size: 13 residues. Per the germline V gene, CDR1 is MNHNS and CDR2 is SASEGT. Trimming pared 7 bases from V and 7 bases from J, leaving 17 bases between. The CDR3 loop is CASTQGPPGEQYF. The CDR3 region has the DNA TGTGCCAGCACCCAGGGGCCACCGGGGGAGCAGTACTTC.

As to this clone: Within the sample, other DNA sequences also encode this same CDR3. The chain carries TRBV5-1 and TRBJ2-2; no definite D call. Trimming removed 4 bases from V and 0 bases from J, with 7 bases in between. The CDR3 is 14 residues long. The germline V gene encodes CDR1 SGHRS and CDR2 YFSETQ. The CDR3 sequence: CASSMTPNTGELFF. CDR3 sequence (DNA): TGCGCCAGCAGCATGACCCCGAACACCGGGGAGCTGTTTTTT.

V and J are TRBV18 and TRBJ2-7; TRBD2 aligns across 10 bases. CDR3 length equals 20 residues. Trimming at V came to 3 bases and at J to 2 bases, leaving 19 bases not matched to a gene. Germline-derived CDR1 and CDR2 are KGHSH and LQKENI. The CDR3 DNA follows: TGTGCCAGCTCACCGGTGGTTCCAGAAAGTGGACTAGCGGTAGCCTACGAGCAGTACTTC. Its protein is CASSPVVPESGLAVAYEQYF.

V gene TRBV27 combines with J gene TRBJ2-7; 8 bases are a match to TRBD2. V lost 3 bases and J lost 1; bases outside the gene matches: 2. Germline V gene sequence: CDR1 MNHEY, CDR2 SMNVEV (reference sequence). The CDR3 extends over 14 amino acids. CDR3 DNA: TGTGCCAGCAGTTTGACGGGGGGGTCCTACGAGCAGTACTTC. Protein: CASSLTGGSYEQYF.

The chain uses TRBV11-2 and TRBJ2-1; the D is unclear. The CDR3 spans 14 residues. Trimming cost V 0 bases and J 0 bases, with 3 bases left between them. Germline loops: CDR1 SGHAT, CDR2 FQNNGV. The CDR3 reads CASSLEVSYNEQFF. The CDR3 DNA is TGTGCCAGCAGCTTAGAGGTCTCCTACAATGAGCAGTTCTTC.

V and J are TRBV15 and TRBJ1-2; 9 positions agree with TRBD1. Germline values: CDR1 LNHNV, CDR2 YYDKDF (reference sequence). The CDR3 loop spans 15 amino acids. With 0 bases clipped from V and 6 bases from J, the junction kept 5 bases outside the gene matches. The CDR3 DNA is TGTGCCACCAGCAGAGACCCGACAGGGGGTAATGGCTACACCTTC. This translates into CATSRDPTGGNGYTF.

J is TRBJ1-2 and V is TRBV11-2; D might be TRBD1 (6 bases). Germline CDR1 is SGHAT and CDR2 is FQNNGV. This CDR3 is 16 amino acids long. V lost 5 bases and J 5 bases, leaving 21 bases between the germline ends. The CDR3 DNA reads TGTGCCAGCAGCAAAGGGGAGGGGGTTCTTCGGTATGGCTACACCTTC. This translates into CASSKGEGVLRYGYTF.

This rearrangement joins TRBV27 to TRBJ2-2; 9 bases fit TRBD2. This CDR3 contains 16 residues. The junction had 9 bases not matched to a gene; V was cut back by 3 bases and J by 7 bases. From germline, CDR1 is MNHEY and CDR2 SMNVEV (reference sequence). The CDR3 bases are TGTGCCAGCAGTTTTAGGTTAGCGGGAGTAATCGGGGAGCTGTTTTTT. Translated, it gives CASSFRLAGVIGELFF.

The chain joins TRBV6-6 to TRBJ2-3; 9 bases are a match to TRBD2. The CDR3 is made up of 15 amino acids. V dropped 5 bases and J dropped 4; count of bases not matched to a gene: 7. Germline V gene lookup returns CDR1 MNHNY and CDR2 SVGAGI (reference sequence). CDR3 loop: CASSRAGGGADTQYF. DNA of the CDR3: TGTGCCAGCAGTCGAGCGGGAGGAGGCGCAGATACGCAGTATTTT.

The chain links TRBV2 to TRBJ1-6, with unresolved D. Germline V gene data show CDR1 as SNHLY and CDR2 as FYNNEI. Trimming stripped 3 bases from V and 19 bases from J, with 19 bases between. The CDR3 has 13 residues. CDR3: CASSDGRTLNQHF. CDR3 bases: TGTGCCAGCAGTGACGGCAGGACCCTCAACCAACACTTT.

The chain employs TRBV29-1 and TRBJ2-3; no definite D call. V was cut by 3 bases and J by 2 bases, with 12 bases left in between. The CDR3 covers 14 residues. Germline V gives CDR1 SQVTM, CDR2 ANQGSEA. In nucleotides, the CDR3 is TGCAGCGTTGATTTGCAAACATCCACAGATACGCAGTATTTT. Its protein product is CSVDLQTSTDTQYF.

V and J are TRBV6-1 and TRBJ2-7; 11 bases are shared with TRBD1. Germline V lookup: CDR1 MNHNS, CDR2 SASEGT. The V gene end was trimmed by 1 base and the J gene end by 1 base; junction bases not matched to a gene: 0. This CDR3 comprises 15 residues. CDR3 amino acids: CASSEGDRGSYEQYF. CDR3 bases: TGTGCCAGCAGTGAAGGGGACAGGGGGTCCTACGAGCAGTACTTC.

Details on this clone: The same CDR3 arises from other DNA sequences in this sample as well. The genes are TRBV11-2 and TRBJ2-7, with D unclear. V shed 0 bases and J shed 3 bases, with 9 bases lying between them. Looked up from germline, CDR1 is SGHAT and CDR2 is FQNNGV. This CDR3 comprises 14 residues. CDR3 sequence: CASSLEFDGYEQYF. CDR3 nucleotide sequence: TGTGCCAGCAGCTTAGAGTTCGACGGCTACGAGCAGTACTTC. The full variable domain, with the rest looked up from reference TRBV11-2 and TRBJ2-7, is EAGVAQSPRYKIIEKRQSVAFWCNPISGHATLYWYQQILGQGPKLLIQFQNNGVVDDSQLPKDRFSAERLKGVDSTLKIQPAKLEDSAVYLCASSLEFDGYEQYFGPGTRLTVT.